These 32 T cell receptor beta chains were sequenced from one sample in a study of T-cell reconstitution after alpha-beta-depleted transplantation in children. TCRbeta library construction was performed incorporating unique molecular identifiers. Each CDR3 protein gets one entry after TCRdb re-called the PCR reads with MiXCR. The data show approximately 400,000 distinct CDR3 sequences, about 11% seen once. The sample in question was PBMCs from the stem cell graft donor, obtained from the stem cell graft. These TCRs come from a human donor who donated a stem cell graft to a child with acute myeloid leukemia.

This clonotype occurred a few times. This chain joins TRBV4-1 and TRBJ2-5, with 7 positions matching TRBD1. V lost 1 base and J lost 5; bases outside the gene matches: 10. Germline CDR1 reads MGHRA; CDR2 reads YSYEKL. CDR3 size: 16 residues. The CDR3 protein is CASSQGRGREAETQYF. CDR3 bases: TGCGCCAGCAGCCAAGGTAGGGGGCGCGAGGCTGAGACCCAGTACTTC.

The table lists this clonotype with many counts. The V call is TRBV10-3, the J call TRBJ1-5; D is unresolved. This CDR3 region has 13 residues. CDR1 and CDR2 from the germline V gene are ENHRY and SYGVKD. V was trimmed by 2 bases and J by 2 bases, leaving 4 bases between them. CDR3 in amino acids: CAISEQGNQPQHF. The CDR3 nucleotides are TGTGCCATCAGTGAGCAGGGCAATCAGCCCCAGCATTTT.

The table lists this clonotype with a few counts. The chain couples TRBV4-1 to TRBJ1-2; D remains unclear. The CDR3 contains 16 residues. Trimming pared 0 bases from V and 2 bases from J, leaving 13 bases between. CDR1 and CDR2 (germline): MGHRA, YSYEKL. The CDR3 DNA sequence: TGCGCCAGCAGCCAAGAAAAGGGCCCGGCGAACTATGGCTACACCTTC. It encodes CASSQEKGPANYGYTF.

This clonotype was counted only a few times. This sequence joins TRBV5-1 and TRBJ2-3, with 9 bases aligning to TRBD1. Germline lookup yields CDR1 SGHRS and CDR2 YFSETQ. This CDR3 has 14 residues. The V gene end was trimmed by 4 bases and the J gene end by 3 bases; junction bases not matched to a gene: 3. CDR3 in amino acids: CASSGTGRTDTQYF. The CDR3 region has the DNA TGCGCCAGCAGCGGGACAGGGCGAACAGATACGCAGTATTTT.

This clonotype was seen a handful of times. This rearrangement joins TRBV5-1 to TRBJ1-2; no clear D gene. V was clipped by 0 bases and J by 7 bases, with 10 bases between them. Per the germline V gene, CDR1 is SGHRS and CDR2 is YFSETQ. The CDR3 is 13 residues long. The CDR3 loop reads CASSLASGGGYTF. The CDR3 DNA reads TGCGCCAGCAGCTTGGCCTCCGGTGGTGGCTACACCTTC.

The chain carries TRBV2 and TRBJ2-1, with D perhaps matching TRBD1 or TRBD2 (5 bases each). The CDR3 is 13 amino acids. Germline assignment: CDR1 SNHLY and CDR2 FYNNEI. Trimming left V 6 bases short and J 3 bases short, with 9 bases between. The CDR3: CASRGVNYNEQFF. The CDR3 nucleotides read TGTGCCAGCAGGGGGGTTAACTACAATGAGCAGTTCTTC.

This clonotype showed up just a few times. The chain uses TRBV12-3 or TRBV12-4 and TRBJ1-2, with D possibly TRBD1 on 5 matching bases. V gave up 3 bases and J gave up 6 bases, with 14 bases separating them. The CDR3 contains 14 residues. The CDR3 is CASSFGGYGNGYTF. CDR3 in DNA: TGTGCCAGCAGTTTCGGGGGGTATGGTAATGGCTACACCTTC.

At least ten counts were recorded for this clonotype. The rearrangement links TRBV7-2 to TRBJ1-1; D might be TRBD1 (6 bases). The CDR3 is 13 residues long. V was shortened by 5 bases and J by 0 bases, with 7 bases between the two germline ends. Germline lookup yields CDR1 SGHTA and CDR2 FQGNSA. CDR3: CASSRDMNTEAFF. The CDR3 DNA reads TGTGCCAGCAGCCGGGACATGAACACTGAAGCTTTCTTT.

The rearrangement uses TRBV19 and TRBJ1-2; the D is unclear. Per the germline V gene, CDR1 is LNHDA and CDR2 is SQIVND (reference sequence). Between the trimmed V and J ends, which lost 1 base and 3 bases, there was a span of 9 bases. This CDR3 contains 14 residues. CDR3 DNA: TGTGCCAGTAGTATAGGAAACCTGTACTATGGCTACACCTTC. Translation: CASSIGNLYYGYTF. Full variable domain (remainder filled in from reference TRBV19 and TRBJ1-2): DGGITQSPKYLFRKEGQNVTLSCEQNLNHDAMYWYRQDPGQGLRLIYYSQIVNDFQKGDIAEGYSVSREKKESFPLTVTSAQKNPTAFYLCASSIGNLYYGYTFGSGTRLTVV.

This clonotype was counted only a few times. This chain uses TRBV10-3 with TRBJ1-1; 10 bases line up with TRBD1. This CDR3 contains 13 residues. Looked up from germline, CDR1 is ENHRY and CDR2 is SYGVKD. Germline trimming cut 6 bases from V and 6 bases from J; bases unmatched to any gene: 4. CDR3 in DNA: TGTGCCATCAGGACGGGACAGGGGTCTGAAGCTTTCTTT. Amino acid sequence: CAIRTGQGSEAFF.

In its sample, this clonotype was seen many times. The CDR3 protein is CASSLASGTGADNEQFF. CDR3 coding DNA: TGCGCCAGCAGCTTGGCCAGCGGGACAGGAGCCGACAATGAGCAGTTCTTC. The chain couples TRBV5-1 to TRBJ2-1; possibly TRBD1 for D (8 bases). The V gene lost 0 bases and the J gene lost 5 bases, with 18 bases spanning the gap. Germline V CDR1 and CDR2: SGHRS, YFSETQ. The CDR3 runs to 17 residues.

The chain joins TRBV6-5 to TRBJ2-6; TRBD2 might be the D (5 bases). The CDR3 length is 14 residues. Trimming removed 4 bases at V and 7 bases at J, with 11 bases between. The V gene's germline CDR1 is MNHEY and CDR2 SVGAGI. The CDR3 loop is CASSSSRVANVLTF. DNA for the CDR3: TGTGCCAGCAGTTCATCGCGGGTCGCCAACGTCCTGACTTTC.

In this sample, this clonotype turned up a few times. The DNA for the CDR3 is TGCGCCAGCAGCTTGCTTGGGGGAGATACGCAGTATTTT. Amino acid sequence: CASSLLGGDTQYF. The rearrangement joins TRBV5-1 to TRBJ2-3, with D possibly called TRBD1 or TRBD2 (5 bases each). CDR1 and CDR2 (germline): SGHRS, YFSETQ. The CDR3 has 13 amino acids. V lost 1 base to trimming and J lost 5 bases, with 8 bases between them.

This clonotype occurred a few times. The chain links TRBV4-1 to TRBJ2-6; maybe TRBD1 (5 bases). The CDR3 spans 17 residues. Trimming removed 3 bases at V and 0 bases at J, with 12 bases between. Germline lookup yields CDR1 MGHRA and CDR2 YSYEKL. The chain's CDR3 is CASSQVTGNSGANVLTF. DNA for the CDR3: TGCGCCAGCAGCCAGGTTACAGGAAACTCTGGGGCCAACGTCCTGACTTTC.

The table lists this clonotype with many counts. Here the CDR3 reads CSAEPGRSVDTQYF. In DNA form, the CDR3 reads TGCAGTGCTGAACCGGGACGGAGTGTTGATACGCAGTATTTT. The rearrangement links TRBV20-1 to TRBJ2-3, with D possibly being TRBD1 or TRBD2 (5 bases each). CDR1 is DFQATT and CDR2 is SNEGSKA in the germline V gene (reference sequence). The V end was cut by 5 bases, the J end by 6 bases, with 18 bases between. The CDR3 covers 14 residues.

This clonotype has at least ten counts. V is TRBV20-1 and J is TRBJ2-5; D might be TRBD1 (6 bases). Per the germline V gene, CDR1 is DFQATT and CDR2 is SNEGSKA (reference sequence). V lost 1 base and J 4 bases, leaving 13 bases between the germline ends. The CDR3 has 14 residues. The CDR3 DNA reads as TGCAGTGCTAGAGGACAGGAGGTGGGAGAGACCCAGTACTTC. Protein: CSARGQEVGETQYF.

The J gene is TRBJ2-3, the V gene TRBV5-1, with a possible D match to TRBD2 (6 bases). Germline loops: CDR1 SGHRS, CDR2 YFSETQ. Between the trimmed V and J ends, which lost 1 base and 8 bases, there was a span of 8 bases. The CDR3 sequence is 12 residues long. In nucleotides, the CDR3 is TGCGCCAGCAGCTTGCTGGGGGGTACGCAGTATTTT. It translates to CASSLLGGTQYF.

This clonotype was observed a few times. The chain carries TRBV7-6 and TRBJ2-5, with 7 nucleotides matching TRBD2. CDR1 SGHVS and CDR2 FNYEAQ come from the germline V gene. Unmatched junction bases numbered 11, after V lost 1 base and J lost 0 bases. The CDR3 sequence is 18 residues long. The CDR3 is CASSLVGDGTMYQETQYF. CDR3 in DNA: TGTGCCAGCAGCTTAGTAGGTGATGGGACTATGTACCAAGAGACCCAGTACTTC.

This clonotype was detected only a few times. The chain has TRBV4-2 and TRBJ2-1; D unclear. CDR1 and CDR2 from the germline V gene are LGHNA and YNFKEQ. The CDR3 runs to 13 residues. Trimming removed 8 bases at V and 3 bases at J, with 11 bases between. The CDR3 loop is CASAPFVYNEQFF. The CDR3 DNA sequence: TGTGCCAGCGCGCCCTTCGTCTACAATGAGCAGTTCTTC.

On this clonotype itself: This may be a read error: a much more frequent sequence differs by one nucleotide. The chain employs TRBV5-1 and TRBJ1-1, with no clear D. CDR3 length equals 12 residues. Germline loops: CDR1 SGHRS, CDR2 YFSETQ. CDR3 residues: CASSFAGTDAFF. In nucleotides, the CDR3 is TGCGCCAGCAGCTTTGCGGGCACTGACGCTTTCTTT.

CDR3 nucleotides: TGCGCCAGCAGCTTGGTGAGACAGGAGGGTGGTGAGCAGTTCTTC. This encodes CASSLVRQEGGEQFF. The gene calls are TRBV5-1 and TRBJ2-1; D tentatively fits TRBD1 or TRBD2 (6 bases each). Germline CDR1 and CDR2: SGHRS and YFSETQ. The CDR3 totals 15 residues. V was clipped by 0 bases and J by 9 bases, with 16 bases between them.

This clonotype was seen a handful of times. This chain links TRBV6-2 or TRBV6-3 with TRBJ1-5; D unresolved. The length of the CDR3 is 12 residues. Trimming removed 6 bases from V and 6 bases from J, with 9 bases in between. Looked up from germline, CDR1 is MNHEY and CDR2 is SVGEGT. The CDR3 DNA follows: TGTGCCAGCAGCTGGATGCTTCAGCCCCAGCATTTT. Translated, it gives CASSWMLQPQHF.

The chain is built from TRBV6-1 and TRBJ2-2; 7 bases are shared with TRBD1. This CDR3 comprises 14 residues. CDR1 is MNHNS and CDR2 is SASEGT in the germline V gene. Unmatched junction bases numbered 5, after V lost 7 bases and J lost 3 bases. CDR3 bases: TGTGCCAGCACCATGACAGGGTACACCGGGGAGCTGTTTTTT. Residues: CASTMTGYTGELFF.

This clonotype was found a few times. The chain links TRBV20-1 to TRBJ2-3; no firm D call. From germline, CDR1 is DFQATT and CDR2 SNEGSKA (reference sequence). With 1 base removed from V and 2 bases from J, the gap between germline ends came to 16 bases. The CDR3 runs 16 residues. For the CDR3, the DNA is TGCAGTGCTAGAGGACCCAGCGCTGTGTTCACAGATACGCAGTATTTT. The encoded protein is CSARGPSAVFTDTQYF.

This clonotype was recorded a few times. The chain joins TRBV2 to TRBJ2-2, with D hard to call. The CDR3 has 15 amino acids. Germline loops: CDR1 SNHLY, CDR2 FYNNEI. Trimming pared 8 bases from V and 6 bases from J, leaving 19 bases between. This CDR3 is CASCNTWVAAGELFF. DNA for the CDR3: TGTGCCAGCTGTAATACTTGGGTGGCGGCCGGGGAGCTGTTTTTT.

This clonotype was counted many times. J is TRBJ1-1 and V is TRBV12-3 or TRBV12-4, with 7 bases lining up with TRBD1. CDR3 length: 14 amino acids. V was clipped by 4 bases and J by 1 base; unmatched bases: 3. The CDR3 reads CASSSGTENTEAFF. CDR3 in DNA: TGTGCCAGCAGTTCCGGGACAGAGAACACTGAAGCTTTCTTT.

This clonotype was recorded many times. This chain connects TRBV9 to TRBJ2-1; no clear D. The CDR3 has 13 residues. Deletions cut 0 bases from V and 4 bases from J, with 5 bases between. CDR1 SGDLS and CDR2 YYNGEE come from the germline V gene. For the CDR3, the DNA is TGTGCCAGCAGCGTAGCCGGGTACAATGAGCAGTTCTTC. This gives the protein CASSVAGYNEQFF.

At least ten counts were recorded for this clonotype. The chain links TRBV7-2 to TRBJ2-5; D gene ambiguous. The CDR3 loop spans 13 amino acids. Germline V lookup: CDR1 SGHTA, CDR2 FQGNSA. Between the trimmed V and J ends, which lost 1 base and 4 bases, there was a span of 7 bases. Here the CDR3 reads CASSLGLRETQYF. The CDR3 coding sequence is TGTGCCAGCAGCTTAGGGTTGAGAGAGACCCAGTACTTC.

This clonotype was picked up many times. This chain links TRBV7-2 with TRBJ2-1, with D perhaps TRBD2 (6 bases). V lost 6 bases and J 0 bases, leaving 12 bases between the germline ends. CDR3 length equals 15 residues. Germline CDR1 reads SGHTA; CDR2 reads FQGNSA. The chain's CDR3 is CASSSTGSSYNEQFF. CDR3 nucleotides: TGTGCCAGCAGTTCGACCGGGAGCTCCTACAATGAGCAGTTCTTC.

The chain is built from TRBV20-1 and TRBJ1-6; D is possibly TRBD1 (6 bases). The CDR3 length is 15 residues. Trimming removed 0 bases at V and 5 bases at J, with 11 bases between. In germline, CDR1 is DFQATT, CDR2 SNEGSKA (reference sequence). In DNA, the CDR3 is TGCAGTGCTAGAGATTATGGACAGAATAATTCACCCCTCCACTTT. This gives the protein CSARDYGQNNSPLHF.

This clonotype was observed a few times. The chain couples TRBV7-2 to TRBJ2-5; D remains unclear. The V gene lost 6 bases and the J gene lost 1 base, with 9 bases spanning the gap. The CDR3 spans 13 residues. Germline CDR1 SGHTA, CDR2 FQGNSA. The CDR3 bases are TGTGCCAGCAGTCCGACACGCCAAGAGACCCAGTACTTC. Translation gives CASSPTRQETQYF.

This clonotype was seen only a few times. The V call is TRBV20-1, the J call TRBJ1-4; D not certain. The CDR3 runs to 12 residues. Germline V gene sequence: CDR1 DFQATT, CDR2 SNEGSKA (reference sequence). V lost 3 bases, J lost 5 bases, and 7 bases lay in between. CDR3 protein: CSARQPNEKLFF. DNA for the CDR3: TGCAGTGCTAGGCAACCCAATGAAAAACTGTTTTTT.